This TCR beta chain was profiled in a study of monozygotic twins with cystic fibrosis. Study-wide points: Nucleotide-identical clonotype sharing was significantly higher within monozygotic CF twin pairs than between unrelated CF individuals.

Libraries were prepared by immunoSEQ multiplex PCR; TCRdb keeps only in-frame clonotypes and omits some of them. The sample lists tens of thousands of clones; roughly 89% were seen once. This CDR3 region has 14 residues. V lost 6 bases and J lost 4, with 15 bases in between. The germline CDR1 and CDR2 sequences are MDHEN and SYDVKM. On this clone: What it binds is unknown.

The sequenced sample was blood. The chain has TRBV28 and TRBJ2-5; D is possibly TRBD2 (5 bases). The receptor was derived from a woman aged 25 to 39 with cystic fibrosis. CDR3 residues: CASSLLEETETQYF. In DNA form, the CDR3 reads TGTGCCAGCAGCCTACTAGAAGAGACAGAGACCCAGTACTTC.